This record looks at one T cell receptor (beta chain) sequence and its context. What it binds is not known. TCRdb passed the 5' RACE reads through MiXCR, listing each CDR3 protein once. The data contain hundreds of thousands of distinct CDR3 sequences, 20% of them singletons. This specimen comes from a study of T-cell memory formation after mild COVID-19. In the study overall: For the most part, TCR clusters were specific to one donor.

The ends lost 8 bases at V and 7 bases at J; junction bases unmatched: 7. This CDR3 region has 14 residues. Germline CDR1 reads MGHRA; CDR2 reads YSYEKL. Study-wide results and caveats: Later expanders leaned CD4+, whereas day 15 to 85 contracting clones were balanced CD4/CD8.

The sequencing input was PBMCs or a T cell subset sorted from them (not recorded which). The TCR originated in an adult woman who had mild COVID-19 (a few samples of this study predate the infection). Cell type and time point are not known. The rearrangement links TRBV4-1 to TRBJ2-2; 10 nucleotides line up with TRBD2. The CDR3 DNA follows: TGCGCCAGCGGGGGTAGCGGGAGGAACGGGGAGCTGTTTTTT. Protein: CASGGSGRNGELFF.